Listed here are 9 T cell receptor beta chains from one sample, sequenced in a study of blood T cells in healthy people across ages. Alongside a J-beta primer mix, a sample-barcoded 5' primer served in a second PCR lasting roughly 7 to 11 cycles. TCRdb called the 5' RACE reads again in MiXCR, with one record for every CDR3 protein. The sample yields about 570,000 distinct CDR3 sequences, about 27% seen once. The same specimen was also included in a second study, on T cells of mothers and their children.

Sequencing was carried out using blood. Source of these receptors: a boy between 2 and 15 years old in good health.

The gene calls are TRBV5-1 and TRBJ2-5, with a possible D match to TRBD2 (6 bases). Trimming pared 0 bases from V and 2 bases from J, leaving 14 bases between. The CDR3 has 16 residues. CDR1 is SGHRS and CDR2 is YFSETQ in the germline V gene. The DNA of the CDR3 is TGCGCCAGCAGCTTGGCCCTCAGCGGGTCTCAAGAGACCCAGTACTTC. Residues: CASSLALSGSQETQYF.

This rearrangement joins TRBV4-1 to TRBJ1-2; the D gene is possibly TRBD1 (5 bases). The germline gives CDR1 MGHRA, CDR2 YSYEKL. The CDR3 is 17 residues long. V lost 5 bases and J lost 6, with 25 bases in between. The CDR3 loop reads CASSSRAGNLWFDGYTF. CDR3 sequence (DNA): TGCGCCAGCAGCAGCAGGGCAGGGAATCTATGGTTCGATGGCTACACCTTC.

The chain has TRBV5-8 and TRBJ2-4, with TRBD2 as a possible D gene (7 bases). Trimming pared 0 bases from V and 4 bases from J, leaving 17 bases between. This CDR3 spans 17 amino acids. Germline V gene data show CDR1 as SGHTS and CDR2 as YDEGEE. CDR3 DNA sequence: TGTGCCAGCAGCTTGGGCGATCGGGGGGCCGATAAAAACATTCAGTACTTC. Protein sequence: CASSLGDRGADKNIQYF.

This clonotype was counted only a few times. The J gene is TRBJ2-7, the V gene TRBV6-5; TRBD1 might be the D (6 bases). The CDR3 has 13 residues. Trimming removed 5 bases from V and 3 bases from J, with 11 bases in between. Germline assignment: CDR1 MNHEY and CDR2 SVGAGI. The CDR3: CASSKPDSYEQYF. DNA for the CDR3: TGTGCCAGCAGTAAACCGGACAGCTACGAGCAGTACTTC.

This sequence joins TRBV19 and TRBJ2-7, with a weak D call TRBD1 (5 bases). The CDR3 length is 14 residues. Deletions cut 1 base from V and 2 bases from J, with 9 bases between. Germline lookup yields CDR1 LNHDA and CDR2 SQIVND (reference sequence). CDR3 amino acids: CASSIGTPTYEQYF. The CDR3 region has the DNA TGTGCCAGTAGTATAGGGACACCTACCTACGAGCAGTACTTC. Using reference TRBV19 and TRBJ2-7 for the parts outside the CDR3, the full variable domain is DGGITQSPKYLFRKEGQNVTLSCEQNLNHDAMYWYRQDPGQGLRLIYYSQIVNDFQKGDIAEGYSVSREKKESFPLTVTSAQKNPTAFYLCASSIGTPTYEQYFGPGTRLTVT.

The table lists this clonotype with a few counts. The rearrangement links TRBV15 to TRBJ2-4, with unresolved D. Germline V gene data show CDR1 as LNHNV and CDR2 as YYDKDF (reference sequence). V was pared by 1 base and J by 0 bases, with 10 bases between. The CDR3 consists of 16 residues. CDR3: CATSRGPAEAKNIQYF. CDR3 nucleotide sequence: TGTGCCACCAGCAGAGGTCCAGCAGAAGCCAAAAACATTCAGTACTTC.

V usage is TRBV12-3 or TRBV12-4 and J usage is TRBJ2-4; D possibly corresponds to TRBD2 (7 bases). CDR3 length: 14 amino acids. The V gene lost 6 bases and the J gene lost 8 bases, with 17 bases spanning the gap. The CDR3: CASRGWGGADIQYF. DNA for the CDR3: TGTGCCAGCAGAGGATGGGGGGGCGCGGACATTCAGTACTTC.

This clonotype appeared a few times. The J gene is TRBJ1-2, the V gene TRBV5-1; D is undetermined. V was cut by 7 bases and J by 4 bases, with 20 bases left in between. Germline CDR1 SGHRS, CDR2 YFSETQ. The CDR3 length is 15 residues. Written as DNA, the CDR3 is TGCGCCAGCGGATTCTCGGAGGGTACTCTCTATGGCTACACCTTC. Its protein product is CASGFSEGTLYGYTF. Drawing the rest from reference TRBV5-1 and TRBJ1-2, the complete variable domain is KAGVTQTPRYLIKTRGQQVTLSCSPISGHRSVSWYQQTPGQGLQFLFEYFSETQRNKGNFPGRFSGRQFSNSRSEMNVSTLELGDSALYLCASGFSEGTLYGYTFGSGTRLTVV.

This clonotype was found a few times. The chain has TRBV14 and TRBJ2-2; tentatively, D is TRBD2 (5 bases). CDR3 length equals 16 residues. From germline, CDR1 is SGHDN and CDR2 FVKESK. Trimming left V 4 bases short and J 1 base short, with 13 bases between. CDR3 amino acids: CASSPRLAENTGELFF. CDR3 nucleotide sequence: TGTGCCAGCAGCCCTCGTCTAGCAGAGAACACCGGGGAGCTGTTTTTT.